This TCR beta chain was identified in a study of T cells in Graves' hyperthyroidism and ophthalmopathy. Whole-study context: The blood sample was taken at first diagnosis, before treatment began.

General study points: Most thyroid clonotypes expanded above 0.001 appeared in blood too.

In germline, CDR1 is DFQATT, CDR2 SNEGSKA (reference sequence). V shed 4 bases and J shed 5 bases, with 8 bases lying between them. This CDR3 comprises 11 residues. Turning to this clonotype: Its antigen is unknown.

RNA transcripts were the template for amplifying TCR beta CDR3 regions. In the first-round RT-PCR of the TCR CDR3, the HTBI primer set was used. Via MiXCR, TCRdb re-called the multiplex PCR reads, giving one row per CDR3 protein. The sample comprises 400,000 to 500,000 distinct CDR3 sequences, roughly an eighth of which are singletons, and 5.3% rests with the top ten. Researchers barred patients who had uncontrolled infection, other autoimmune disease, pregnancy or lactation. The diagnostic basis comprised clinical symptoms, serum thyroxine and TRAb, thyroid ultrasound and orbital computed tomography.

The sample comprised blood. The V call is TRBV20-1, the J call TRBJ2-5; D is uncertain. This TCR was recovered from a woman aged 18-29 years with Graves' hyperthyroidism. CDR3 in amino acids: CSATRSETQYF. Here the CDR3 DNA reads TGCAGTGCTACTAGATCGGAGACCCAGTACTTC.